Each of the 21 T cell receptor beta chains below was sequenced from the same sample in a study of blood T cell repertoires in COVID-19. Produced via immunoSEQ multiplex PCR; TCRdb's table is partial and in-frame only. The table records 150,000 to 200,000 clones, approximately 85% of them present only once. The specimen sequenced was PBMCs or T cells enriched from blood (not recorded which). All receptors derive from a man in his forties or fifties who had recovered from COVID-19.

J is TRBJ1-4 and V is TRBV19, with a tentative D call TRBD1 (5 bases). CDR3 length: 15 amino acids. CDR1 is LNHDA, CDR2 SQIVND, per germline (reference sequence). V was trimmed by 9 bases and J by 4 bases, leaving 18 bases between them. The CDR3 reads CASRSDRRFNEKLFF. DNA for the CDR3: TGTGCCAGCCGCTCCGACAGACGCTTTAATGAAAAACTGTTTTTT. The whole variable domain, remainder taken from reference TRBV19 and TRBJ1-4, is DGGITQSPKYLFRKEGQNVTLSCEQNLNHDAMYWYRQDPGQGLRLIYYSQIVNDFQKGDIAEGYSVSREKKESFPLTVTSAQKNPTAFYLCASRSDRRFNEKLFFGSGTQLSVL.

V gene TRBV19 combines with J gene TRBJ1-1, with a tentative D call TRBD1 (5 bases). The CDR3 spans 16 residues. Germline values: CDR1 LNHDA, CDR2 SQIVND (reference sequence). The germline V and J ends were trimmed by 7 bases and 4 bases, with 22 bases remaining between them. CDR3 region: CASTFNGGVGGTEAFF. CDR3 DNA sequence: TGTGCCAGTACCTTTAACGGGGGGGTGGGCGGCACTGAAGCTTTCTTT.

CDR3 coding DNA: TGTGCCAGCACCCGGGGGGGGGAGCAAGAGACCCAGTACTTC. Encoded protein: CASTRGGEQETQYF. The rearrangement joins TRBV6-4 to TRBJ2-5; TRBD2 matches at 8 bases. CDR1 MRHNA and CDR2 SNTAGT come from the germline V gene. V shed 7 bases, J shed 2 bases, and the junction held 6 bases outside the gene matches. The CDR3 runs 14 residues.

In this sample, this clone turned up once. The rearrangement links TRBV28 to TRBJ1-2; D call uncertain. This CDR3 has 14 residues. Germline-derived CDR1 and CDR2 are MDHEN and SYDVKM. V lost 4 bases and J 7 bases, leaving 16 bases between the germline ends. CDR3 loop: CASSSPAGIIGYTF. Written as DNA, the CDR3 is TGTGCCAGCAGTTCCCCAGCGGGGATAATTGGCTACACCTTC.

V gene TRBV2 combines with J gene TRBJ2-2; D remains ambiguous. The CDR3 is 13 amino acids. Germline loops: CDR1 SNHLY, CDR2 FYNNEI. V was clipped by 8 bases and J by 4 bases, with 11 bases between them. The CDR3 sequence: CASALETTGELFF. For the CDR3, the DNA is TGTGCCAGCGCCCTAGAGACCACCGGGGAGCTGTTTTTT.

The chain combines TRBV11-2 with TRBJ2-1; 7 bases match TRBD2. CDR1 is SGHAT and CDR2 is FQNNGV in the germline V gene. V lost 1 base and J lost 9; bases outside the gene matches: 6. The CDR3 contains 14 residues. For the CDR3, the DNA is TGTGCCAGCAGCTTAGTTCGTACGGGAGGTGAGCAGTTCTTC. Translation gives CASSLVRTGGEQFF.

This rearrangement joins TRBV4-3 to TRBJ2-7; 7 bases fit TRBD1. Germline V gene lookup returns CDR1 LGHNA and CDR2 YSLEER. The CDR3 covers 13 residues. The V and J ends lost 8 bases and 1 base, in that order; junction bases with no gene match: 5. CDR3 sequence: CASARDRSYEQYF. For the CDR3, the DNA is TGCGCCAGCGCCCGGGACAGATCCTACGAGCAGTACTTC.

The chain recombines TRBV10-2 with TRBJ2-5; D not resolved. Germline V gives CDR1 WSHSY, CDR2 SAAADI. Deletions cut 0 bases from V and 2 bases from J, with 13 bases between. CDR3 size: 16 residues. The CDR3 region has the DNA TGCGCCAGCAGTGAGTCGCAGCGTACCCCACAAGAGACCCAGTACTTC. Its translation: CASSESQRTPQETQYF.

The V gene is TRBV4-3, the J gene TRBJ1-3, with D uncertain. The V end lost 0 bases, the J end lost 4 bases, and 7 bases lay between the germline ends. This CDR3 has 14 amino acids. The germline CDR1 and CDR2 sequences are LGHNA and YSLEER. CDR3 nucleotides: TGCGCCAGCAGCCAAGAACCGGTCGGAAACACCATATATTTT. Translating gives CASSQEPVGNTIYF.

The J gene is TRBJ2-7, the V gene TRBV2; TRBD1 is a possible D gene (7 bases). The CDR3 is made up of 15 amino acids. The ends were cut back, 7 bases at V and 3 bases at J, with 19 bases in the middle. Germline V gene sequence: CDR1 SNHLY, CDR2 FYNNEI. The CDR3 DNA is TGTGCCAGCACCGAGCAGGGGGGCGCGGGCTACGAGCAGTACGTC. This encodes CASTEQGGAGYEQYV.

DNA of the CDR3: TGTGCCATCAGTGAGTCGAGCGGGGGCGAGGGTCAGCCCCAGCATTTT. As protein: CAISESSGGEGQPQHF. The rearrangement links TRBV10-3 to TRBJ1-5, with a tentative D call TRBD1 (6 bases). The germline V gene encodes CDR1 ENHRY and CDR2 SYGVKD. This CDR3 is built from 16 residues. The germline V and J ends were trimmed by 0 bases and 6 bases, with 15 bases remaining between them.

The chain combines TRBV10-3 with TRBJ2-7; 9 nucleotides match TRBD1. V was clipped by 6 bases and J by 2 bases; unmatched bases: 2. CDR3 size: 13 residues. Germline values: CDR1 ENHRY, CDR2 SYGVKD. CDR3 residues: CAIRGQGTYEQYV. DNA for the CDR3: TGTGCCATCAGGGGACAGGGAACCTACGAGCAGTACGTC.

This clone was recorded once. CDR3 protein: CASSLFPRGKADGYTF. The CDR3 region has the DNA TGTGCCAGCAGCTTATTCCCCAGGGGGAAGGCTGATGGCTACACCTTC. This chain connects TRBV11-2 to TRBJ1-2, with 7 bases identical to TRBD1. Per germline, CDR1 SGHAT and CDR2 FQNNGV. The CDR3 covers 16 residues. With 2 bases clipped from V and 6 bases from J, the junction kept 12 bases outside the gene matches.

The rearrangement uses TRBV9 and TRBJ2-2, with no clear D. The V gene's germline CDR1 is SGDLS and CDR2 YYNGEE. The CDR3 has 14 amino acids. The V gene lost 4 bases and the J gene lost 1 base, with 8 bases spanning the gap. CDR3 amino acids: CASSPTGNTGELFF. The CDR3 DNA reads TGTGCCAGCAGCCCAACGGGGAACACCGGGGAGCTGTTTTTT.

V gene TRBV30 combines with J gene TRBJ2-7, with D perhaps matching TRBD2 (5 bases). CDR1 is GTSNPN and CDR2 is SVGIG in the germline V gene (reference sequence). CDR3 length: 14 amino acids. The V gene lost 0 bases and the J gene lost 1 base, with 10 bases spanning the gap. The CDR3 region is CAWSVKAGSYEQYV. CDR3 DNA sequence: TGTGCCTGGAGTGTTAAGGCGGGTTCCTACGAGCAGTACGTC.

The genes are TRBV28 and TRBJ2-2; D gene uncertain. The V gene lost 5 bases and the J gene lost 8 bases, with 9 bases spanning the gap. This CDR3 region has 12 residues. Germline V gene sequence: CDR1 MDHEN, CDR2 SYDVKM. The CDR3 bases are TGTGCCAGCAGTATAAACCGGGGGGAGCTGTTTTTT. Encoded protein: CASSINRGELFF.

The gene calls are TRBV3-1 (or the pseudogene TRBV3-2) and TRBJ2-6, with TRBD1 identical over 9 bases. Per germline, CDR1 LGHDT and CDR2 YNNKEL (reference sequence). This CDR3 is 17 amino acids long. The trim removed 5 bases at V and 3 bases at J, leaving 8 bases unmatched. The CDR3 is CASSFRTGESGANVLTF. In DNA, the CDR3 is TGTGCCAGCAGCTTCCGGACAGGGGAAAGTGGGGCCAACGTCCTGACTTTC.

CDR3 nucleotides: TGTGCCAGCAGTTACTCTGGGACAGGGGGCAGCGAGCAGTACTTC. Translation: CASSYSGTGGSEQYF. The rearrangement uses TRBV6-5 and TRBJ2-7; 12 bases are shared with TRBD1. The CDR3 totals 15 residues. Germline V gene lookup returns CDR1 MNHEY and CDR2 SVGAGI. The V gene end was trimmed by 0 bases and the J gene end by 6 bases; junction bases not matched to a gene: 3.

This chain links TRBV6-4 with TRBJ1-1, with D perhaps matching TRBD1 (6 bases). CDR3 size: 13 residues. V was trimmed by 6 bases and J by 1 base, leaving 9 bases between them. The V gene's germline CDR1 is MRHNA and CDR2 SNTAGT. DNA of the CDR3: TGTGCCAGCAGCGGACAGCCGAACACTGAAGCTTTCTTT. Encoded protein: CASSGQPNTEAFF.

The chain recombines TRBV19 with TRBJ1-4, with D possibly TRBD1 on 6 matching bases. The length of the CDR3 is 16 residues. The germline V gene has CDR1 LNHDA and CDR2 SQIVND (reference sequence). Trimming took off 7 bases at V and 0 bases at J, with 15 bases between the two ends. The CDR3 region has the DNA TGTGCCAGTAAAAATAGGGGGGGAGCAACTAATGAAAAACTGTTTTTT. The encoded protein is CASKNRGGATNEKLFF.

This clone was recorded a few times. This chain uses TRBV24-1 with TRBJ2-1; 11 bases match TRBD2. The CDR3 loop spans 16 amino acids. The ends lost 4 bases at V and 7 bases at J; junction bases unmatched: 8. The germline V gene has CDR1 KGHDR and CDR2 SFDVKD. CDR3 DNA sequence: TGTGCCACCAGTGACCTGACTAGCGGGACAGGGAATGAGCAGTTCTTC. This translates into CATSDLTSGTGNEQFF.